This entry is about one TCR beta chain. No antigen is known for it. These data belong to a study of cytomegalovirus exposure and HLA in healthy donors. Broader study findings: Clonal expansion, a later analysis showed, was greater in HLA-associated TCR beta chains than in equally common others.

The PCR was carried out with 60 Vbeta primers and 13 Jbeta primers. Assay: immunoSEQ multiplex PCR; the TCRdb copy retains only in-frame clones and omits some. The sample lists fewer than 90,000 clones, roughly 80% occurring once. This CDR3 has 15 residues. Germline V gene sequence: CDR1 SEHNR, CDR2 FQNEAQ (reference sequence). This chain uses TRBV7-9 with TRBJ2-5; 8 nucleotides agree with TRBD2. The DNA matches TRBJ2-7 better at its end, which makes the J call doubtful. The specimen sequenced was PBMCs. The clonotype originates from a woman aged 40 to 55 in good health and CMV-seropositive. CDR3 sequence reads: CASSLDTSGSYEQYF. The CDR3 nucleotides are TGTGCCAGCAGCTTAGATACTAGCGGTTCTTACGAGCAGTACTTC.